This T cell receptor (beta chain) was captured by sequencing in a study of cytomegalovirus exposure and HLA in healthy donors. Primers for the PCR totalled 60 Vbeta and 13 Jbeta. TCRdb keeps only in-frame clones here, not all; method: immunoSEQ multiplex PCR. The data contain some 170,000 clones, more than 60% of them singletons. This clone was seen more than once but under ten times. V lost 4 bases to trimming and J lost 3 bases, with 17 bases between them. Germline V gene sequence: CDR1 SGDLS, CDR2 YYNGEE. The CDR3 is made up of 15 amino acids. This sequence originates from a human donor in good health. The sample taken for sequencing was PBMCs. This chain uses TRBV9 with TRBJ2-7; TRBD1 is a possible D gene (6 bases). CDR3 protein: CASSTSLTGLYEQYF. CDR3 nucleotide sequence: TGTGCCAGCAGCACATCCCTTACAGGGCTCTACGAGCAGTACTTC.